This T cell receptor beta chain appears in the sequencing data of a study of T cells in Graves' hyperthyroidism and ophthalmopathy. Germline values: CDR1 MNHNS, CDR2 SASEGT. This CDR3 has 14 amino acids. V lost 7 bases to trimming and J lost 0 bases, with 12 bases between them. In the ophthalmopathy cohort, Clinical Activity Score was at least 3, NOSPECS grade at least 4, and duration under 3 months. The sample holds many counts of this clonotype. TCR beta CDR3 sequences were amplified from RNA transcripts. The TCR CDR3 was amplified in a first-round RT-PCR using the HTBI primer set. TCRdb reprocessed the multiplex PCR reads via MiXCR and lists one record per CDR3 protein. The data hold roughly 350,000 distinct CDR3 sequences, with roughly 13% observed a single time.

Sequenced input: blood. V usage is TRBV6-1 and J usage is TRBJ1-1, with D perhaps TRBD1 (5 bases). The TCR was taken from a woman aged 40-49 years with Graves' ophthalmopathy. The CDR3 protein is CASKGPTLNTEAFF. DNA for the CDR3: TGTGCCAGCAAGGGGCCGACTTTGAACACTGAAGCTTTCTTT.